This T cell receptor (beta chain) was identified during a study of T cell responses to AZD1222 COVID-19 vaccine. General study points: Donor demographics were predominantly white British with a female majority; clonal diversity may be underestimated.

Profiled with immunoSEQ multiplex PCR; TCRdb holds only in-frame clones, not every one. This table holds about 150,000 clones, roughly 90% found once. This clone was observed a handful of times. What it binds is not known. The receptor's source is an adult who received the AZD1222 COVID-19 vaccine. The material sequenced was peripheral blood, taken 28 days after the second AZD1222 dose.

The CDR3 nucleotides read TGTGCCAGCAGTTCCGGGACAGGGAGAAACACCATATATTTT. Amino acid sequence: CASSSGTGRNTIYF. The chain recombines TRBV27 with TRBJ1-3, with 9 bases fitting TRBD1. Germline loops: CDR1 MNHEY, CDR2 SMNVEV (reference sequence). The CDR3 is 14 amino acids. Trimming took 4 bases from V and 5 from J; bases not matched to a gene: 3.